This TCR beta chain was observed in a study of PD-L1 blockade in urothelial cancer. Measured with immunoSEQ multiplex PCR; TCRdb has only the in-frame clones, and not every one. Of about 70,000 clones in the sample, roughly 84% were seen once. Germline lookup yields CDR1 LGHNT and CDR2 FRNRAP. The CDR3 contains 13 residues. V shed 1 base and J 13 bases; nucleotides not matched to a gene: 6. The chain is built from TRBV12-5 and TRBJ2-1; 8 bases agree with TRBD2. The clonotype comes from an older man with urothelial cancer. Material: PBMCs, obtained around atezolizumab (anti-PD-L1) treatment. The CDR3 reads CASGLATGTRQFF. The CDR3 region has the DNA TGTGCTAGTGGTTTGGCGACCGGGACTAGACAGTTCTTC.